This entry concerns a single T cell receptor beta chain. What it binds is unknown. Germline V gene lookup returns CDR1 GTSNPN and CDR2 SVGIG (reference sequence). This CDR3 is built from 11 residues. V lost 2 bases and J 0 bases, leaving 2 bases between the germline ends. The sample originates from a study of cytomegalovirus exposure and HLA in healthy donors. Study-level background: When 350 to 500 donors were genotyped, just over 80% of them were found to fall in the Caucasian-associated ancestry cluster.

The PCR contained 60 Vbeta and 13 Jbeta primers. Using immunoSEQ multiplex PCR, the repertoire was profiled, and TCRdb retains in-frame clones only, with some absent. This table has roughly 130,000 clones, 75% to 85% appearing once. Findings and limits, study-wide: TCR beta chains associated with HLA were, in a later analysis, more clonally expanded than equally common others. Some V segments could not be told apart, so they were left out, TRBV6-2 and TRBV6-3 among them.

This receptor was taken from a man in his forties in good health and CMV-seronegative. V gene TRBV30 combines with J gene TRBJ2-7; D call uncertain. The source material was PBMCs. The CDR3 nucleotides are TGTGCCTGGAGTCGCTCCTACGAGCAGTACTTC. It encodes CAWSRSYEQYF.